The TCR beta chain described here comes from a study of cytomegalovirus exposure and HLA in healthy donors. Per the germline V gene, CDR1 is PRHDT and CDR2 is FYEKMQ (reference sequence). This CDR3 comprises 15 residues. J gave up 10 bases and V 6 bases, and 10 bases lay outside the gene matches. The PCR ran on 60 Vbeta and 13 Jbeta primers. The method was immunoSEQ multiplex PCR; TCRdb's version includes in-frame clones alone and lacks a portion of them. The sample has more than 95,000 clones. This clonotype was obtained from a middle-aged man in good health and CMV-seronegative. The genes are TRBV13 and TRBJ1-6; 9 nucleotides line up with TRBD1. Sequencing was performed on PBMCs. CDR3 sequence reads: CASRPMGQGRSPLHF. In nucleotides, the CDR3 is TGTGCCAGCAGACCGATGGGACAGGGAAGGTCACCCCTCCACTTT.